This TCR beta chain came from a study of blood T cell repertoires in COVID-19. For the study at large: T cells, B-cell-depleted T cells, or PBMCs provided the cDNA or gDNA that served as material.

Method: immunoSEQ multiplex PCR; TCRdb's copy keeps in-frame clones and lacks some. The repertoire holds some 330,000 clones, approximately 90% seen once, with about 4.2% in the top ten. V lost 1 base and J lost 3; bases outside the gene matches: 1. The CDR3 sequence is 14 residues long. In germline, CDR1 is GTSNPN, CDR2 SVGIG (reference sequence). The receptor was derived from a man in his thirties or forties who had recovered from COVID-19. V gene TRBV30 combines with J gene TRBJ2-1; 9 bases are a match to TRBD2. The sample consisted of PBMCs or T cells enriched from blood (not recorded which). Written as DNA, the CDR3 is TGTGCCTGGAGTGAACTAGCGGGCTACAATGAGCAGTTCTTC. The encoded protein is CAWSELAGYNEQFF.